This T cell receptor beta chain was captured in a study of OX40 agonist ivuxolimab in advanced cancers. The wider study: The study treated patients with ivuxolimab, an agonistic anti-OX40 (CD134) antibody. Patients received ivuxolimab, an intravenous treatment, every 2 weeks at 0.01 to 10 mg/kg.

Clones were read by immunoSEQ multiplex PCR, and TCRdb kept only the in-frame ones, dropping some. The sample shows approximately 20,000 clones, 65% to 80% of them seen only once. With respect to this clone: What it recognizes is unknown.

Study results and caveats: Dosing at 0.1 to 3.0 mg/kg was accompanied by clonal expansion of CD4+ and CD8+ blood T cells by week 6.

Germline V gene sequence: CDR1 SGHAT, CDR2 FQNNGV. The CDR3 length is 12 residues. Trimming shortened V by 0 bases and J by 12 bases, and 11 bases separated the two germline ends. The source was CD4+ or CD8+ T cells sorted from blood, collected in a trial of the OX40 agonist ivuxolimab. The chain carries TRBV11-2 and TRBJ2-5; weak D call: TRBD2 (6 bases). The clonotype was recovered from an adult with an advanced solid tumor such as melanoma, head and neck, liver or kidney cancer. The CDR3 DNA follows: TGTGCCAGCAGCTTAGATGGGGGGATGGAGTACTTC. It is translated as CASSLDGGMEYF.